The TCR beta chain described here comes from a study of blood T cell repertoires in COVID-19. As for the study in general: Samples came from the United States, Italy and Spain, spanning acute and convalescent COVID-19. The cDNA or gDNA used as material had been derived from T cells, B-cell-depleted T cells, or PBMCs.

The CDR3 loop spans 17 amino acids. Germline V CDR1 and CDR2: SGHDN, FVKESK. V lost 0 bases, J lost 6 bases, and 10 bases stayed unmatched. Per the original data handling: From reference gene primer amplification, estimates of nucleated cell counts were derived. Using immunoSEQ multiplex PCR, the repertoire was profiled, and TCRdb retains in-frame clones only, with some absent. V, J and clone size reflect that table, while D and trimming were determined from the DNA. The sample contains 65,000 to 85,000 clones, approximately 80% of which appear only once. This chain joins TRBV14 and TRBJ1-4; 7 nucleotides agree with TRBD1. Material: peripheral blood. This receptor was identified in a woman aged 55 to 70 with acute or convalescent COVID-19. As DNA, the CDR3 is TGTGCCAGCAGCCAAGATCTGTATATGGGACAGCATGAAAAACTGTTTTTT. This gives the protein CASSQDLYMGQHEKLFF.